A single TCR beta chain is shown here with its context. Its antigen remains undetermined. The sample holds no much larger clone one base away, and base qualities are not on file. Library prep was done by the immunoSEQ multiplex PCR assay. Each sample had about 10^5 TCR templates assayed by the deep sequencing platform. Genomic DNA extracted from sorted T cells was used for TCRbeta CDR3 sequencing. Concerning the study's data processing: The R programming language was used for the clonal analysis of the TCRbeta CDR3 data. Alloreactive CD4+ and CD8+ clones were defined by comparing unstimulated samples with post-reaction CFSE-low samples. By matching sequences to the repertoires of sorted unstimulated Treg and non-Treg cells, each alloreactive CD4+ clone was assigned a regulatory or non-regulatory origin. Here the immuneACCESS table is served through TCRdb, limited to in-frame sequences with V and J called. Missing clones are a known gap in these copies; in checked studies unresolved V genes cover under half, and the rest lacks a known reason. V and J calls plus clone size are reproduced from that table; the DNA served to infer D and trimming. The sample table holds more than 70,000 clones, of which around 93% were seen once. The ten largest clones represent approximately 17% of the sample.

CDR3 length: 13 amino acids, cysteine to phenylalanine. Only the CDR3 part of the read is kept: 39 bases, read in frame from the first base. CDR1 LGHNA and CDR2 YNFKEQ are derived from the germline V gene. The junction shows trimming of 2 bases on V and 2 bases on J, plus 7 bases between the germline ends. Sorted unstimulated T cells and proliferating T cells recovered from mixed lymphocyte reactions were subjected to TCRbeta CDR3 sequencing. Fresh whole blood from over eight HLA-typed healthy donors served as the source for isolating PBMCs. This record comes from a study of siplizumab effects on memory and regulatory T cells (dated by TCRdb to about 2019). Study-level background: The study looked at the effect of siplizumab, an anti-CD2 antibody, on alloreactive T-cell subsets in allogeneic mixed lymphocyte reactions made from human PBMCs. What the study reported, not specific to this receptor: The cumulative frequency of alloreactive sequences that could be traced back to unstimulated CD4+ memory T cells was significantly reduced by siplizumab. Among mappable alloreactive CD4+ clones, an average Treg-derived fraction of about 70% was observed with siplizumab, compared with roughly 25% in control reactions. Greater diversity appeared to be present in unstimulated naive T cells than in memory T cells, and a substantial contribution to the alloresponse seemed to be made by naive cells. Because sequences below about 10^-5 frequency were poorly captured, only a minor fraction of alloreactive clones could be mapped to unstimulated subsets. Roughly 80-97% of proliferating CD4+ or CD8+ clones could not be assigned a naive or memory phenotype. No functional confirmation was obtained for the suppressive function of proliferating Tregs from siplizumab cultures.

In this chain, TRBV4-2 is recombined with TRBJ2-7, with the D gene uncertain. Sequencing was done on a sample of CD8+ T cells sorted from blood. The sequence was collected from a human donor in good health. For the CDR3, the sequence is CASSQIDPYEQYF. The base sequence is TGTGCCAGCAGCCAAATCGATCCCTACGAGCAGTACTTC.